The clone carrying this T cell receptor beta chain was seen ten or more times. The germline gene is not matched at one end of the junction; a read error may be the cause. The length of the CDR3 is 13 residues. CDR1 and CDR2 (germline): DFQATT, SNEGSKA (reference sequence). This specimen comes from a study of Graves' ophthalmopathy and Graves' hyperthyroidism. Amplification of the TCR beta CDR3 regions used RNA transcripts (as template). The first-round RT-PCR employed HTBI primers together with the Qiagen OneStep RT-PCR kit. A multiplex PCR was then performed as the second round. TCRdb fed the multiplex PCR reads into MiXCR, producing one record per CDR3 protein. The sample yields hundreds of thousands of distinct CDR3 sequences, around 21% seen once.

The specimen sequenced was peripheral blood. The clonotype comes from a young woman with stable Graves' hyperthyroidism. The chain links TRBV20-1 to TRBJ2-7, with 14 bases fitting TRBD2. In nucleotides, the CDR3 is TGCAGTGCGCGCCCCGGGACTAGCGGGAGCCGGGACTTC. It specifies CSARPGTSGSRDF.